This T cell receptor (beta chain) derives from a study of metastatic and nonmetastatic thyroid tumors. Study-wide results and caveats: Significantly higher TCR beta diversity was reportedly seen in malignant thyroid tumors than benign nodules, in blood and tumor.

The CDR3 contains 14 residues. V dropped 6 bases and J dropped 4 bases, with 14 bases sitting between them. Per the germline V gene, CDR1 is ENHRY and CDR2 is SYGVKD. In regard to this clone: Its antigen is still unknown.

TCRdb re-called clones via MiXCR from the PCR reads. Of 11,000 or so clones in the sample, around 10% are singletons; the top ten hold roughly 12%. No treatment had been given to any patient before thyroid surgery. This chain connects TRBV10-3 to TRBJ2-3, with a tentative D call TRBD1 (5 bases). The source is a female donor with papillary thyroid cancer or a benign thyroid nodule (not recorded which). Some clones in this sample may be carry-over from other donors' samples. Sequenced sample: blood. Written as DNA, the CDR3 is TGTGCCATCAGGACAGTGTGGGCGGCAGATACGCAGTATTTT. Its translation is CAIRTVWAADTQYF.